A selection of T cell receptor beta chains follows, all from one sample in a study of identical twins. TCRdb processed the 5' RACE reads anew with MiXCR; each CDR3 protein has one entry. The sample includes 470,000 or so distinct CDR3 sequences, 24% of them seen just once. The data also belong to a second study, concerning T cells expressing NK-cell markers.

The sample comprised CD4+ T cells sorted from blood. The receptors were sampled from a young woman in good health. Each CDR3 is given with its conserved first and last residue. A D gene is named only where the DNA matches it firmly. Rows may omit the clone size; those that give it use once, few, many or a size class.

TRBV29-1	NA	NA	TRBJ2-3	TGCAGCGTTCGGACTGGCCTTAGCACAGATACGCAGTATTTT	CSVRTGLSTDTQYF
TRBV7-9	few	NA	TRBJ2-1	TGTGCCAGCAGCTTAGCGGGGGGGCCGTTCTTC	CASSLAGGPFF
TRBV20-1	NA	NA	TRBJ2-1	TGCAGTGGCCGTTGGATCGATGAGCAGTTCTTC	CSGRWIDEQFF
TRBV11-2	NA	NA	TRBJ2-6	TGTGCCAGCAGCTTAGATGGCCGCTCTGGGGCCAACGTCCTGACTTTC	CASSLDGRSGANVLTF
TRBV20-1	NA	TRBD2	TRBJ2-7	TGCAGTGCTATCCGGACTAGCGGGGGTTACGAGCAGTACTTC	CSAIRTSGGYEQYF
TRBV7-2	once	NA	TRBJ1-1	TGTGCCAGCAGCTTAGAGTTGATGGGGCAGGGCACTGAAGCTTTCTTT	CASSLELMGQGTEAFF
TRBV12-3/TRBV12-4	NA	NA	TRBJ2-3	TGTGCCAGCAGACCGGGCGACACAGATACGCAGTATTTT	CASRPGDTDTQYF
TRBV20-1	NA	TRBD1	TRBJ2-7	TGCAGCACCCTGGACAGGGGATCTGACGAGCAGTACTTC	CSTLDRGSDEQYF
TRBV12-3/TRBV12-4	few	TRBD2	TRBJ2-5	TGTGCCAGCAGTTCAGAACTAGCGACCCAAGAGACCCAGTACTTC	CASSSELATQETQYF
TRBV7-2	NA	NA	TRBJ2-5	TGTGCCAGCCATCTACATTGGGAAGAGACCCAGTACTTC	CASHLHWEETQYF
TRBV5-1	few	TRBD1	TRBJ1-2	TGCGCCAGCAGCTTCGATCGGACAGGAGATAACTATGGCTACACCTTC	CASSFDRTGDNYGYTF
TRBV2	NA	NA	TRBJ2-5	TGTGCCAGCAGTGAGGGCTTCCCTGGGACCCAGTACTTC	CASSEGFPGTQYF
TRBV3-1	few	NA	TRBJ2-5	TGTGCCAGCAGTAAAACAGGGATTCGAGAGACCCAGTACTTC	CASSKTGIRETQYF
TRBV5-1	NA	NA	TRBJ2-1	TGCGCCAGCAGCTTGGTGCGCGCGAAAGATGAGCAGTTCTTC	CASSLVRAKDEQFF
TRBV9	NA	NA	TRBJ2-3	TGTGCCAGCAGCGTAGAGGCAGGGGCAGATACGCAGTATTTT	CASSVEAGADTQYF
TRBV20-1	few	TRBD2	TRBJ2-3	TGCAGTGCAACCTCTAGCGGGGGGGCGGTAGATACGCAGTATTTT	CSATSSGGAVDTQYF
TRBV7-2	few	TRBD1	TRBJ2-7	TGTGCCAGCAGCTCCTCCCCGGGACAGGGGACGGGCGAGCAGTACTTC	CASSSSPGQGTGEQYF
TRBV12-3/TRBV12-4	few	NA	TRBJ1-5	TGTGCCAGCAGTTTAGGGGGTTGGAATCAGCCCCAGCATTTT	CASSLGGWNQPQHF
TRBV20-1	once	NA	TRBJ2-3	TGCAGTGCTTTCACTGGTAGCACAGATACGCAGTATTTT	CSAFTGSTDTQYF
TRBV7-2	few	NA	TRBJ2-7	TGTGCCAGCAGCTTAGGGACTCCCTACGAGCAGTACTTC	CASSLGTPYEQYF
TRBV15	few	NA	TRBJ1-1	TGTGCCACCAGCAGAGGGTCCTCCGGCAACACTGAAGCTTTCTTT	CATSRGSSGNTEAFF
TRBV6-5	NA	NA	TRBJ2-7	TGTGCCAGCAGTTACTCGATAGGGGACTACGAGCAGTACTTC	CASSYSIGDYEQYF
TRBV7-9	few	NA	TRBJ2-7	TGTGCCAGCAGCCAAGGGACATTCTACGAGCAGTACTTC	CASSQGTFYEQYF
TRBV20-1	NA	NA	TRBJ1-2	TGCAGTGCCCTAGAGGAGCATGGCTACACCTTC	CSALEEHGYTF
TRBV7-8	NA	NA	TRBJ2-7	TGTGCCAGCAGCTTTACCAAATTGGGACTCCATTCAGGCGAGCAGTACTTC	CASSFTKLGLHSGEQYF
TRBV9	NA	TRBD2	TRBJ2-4	TGTGCCAGCAGCCAGCGGGGGGGCCGGGACATTCAGTACTTC	CASSQRGGRDIQYF
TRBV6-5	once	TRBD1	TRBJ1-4	TGTGCCAGCAGTTACTTGGGGACAGTTAATGAAAAACTGTTTTTT	CASSYLGTVNEKLFF
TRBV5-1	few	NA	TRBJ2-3	TGCGCCAGCAGCCGTTTATCGGCCACAGATACGCAGTATTTT	CASSRLSATDTQYF
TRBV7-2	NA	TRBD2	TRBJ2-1	TGTGCCAGCAGCTTAAGTAGCGGGCCACCCCAGACCGAGCAGTTCTTC	CASSLSSGPPQTEQFF
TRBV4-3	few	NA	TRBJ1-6	TGCGCCAGCAGCCAAGATCCCGCAGGGAGCTATTCACCCCTCCACTTT	CASSQDPAGSYSPLHF
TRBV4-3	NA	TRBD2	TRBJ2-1	TGCGCCAGCAGCCAAGAGGTCAGACTAGCGGGAAGCGATGAGCAGTTCTTC	CASSQEVRLAGSDEQFF
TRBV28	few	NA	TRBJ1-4	TGTGCCAGCAGTTCCGGGACGACCGGCGAAAAACTGTTTTTT	CASSSGTTGEKLFF
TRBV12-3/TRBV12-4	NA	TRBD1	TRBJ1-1	TGTGCCAGCACCAAGACAGGGGCCGGGGGGATAGCTTTCTTT	CASTKTGAGGIAFF
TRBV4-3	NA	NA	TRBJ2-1	TGCGCCAGCAGCCAAGGGACCGGCGGTTACAATGAGCAGTTCTTC	CASSQGTGGYNEQFF
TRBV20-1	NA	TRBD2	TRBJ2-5	TGCAGTGCCGGGGACTATTCAATTGCGACCCAGTACTTC	CSAGDYSIATQYF
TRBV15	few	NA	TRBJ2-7	TGTGCCACCAGCAGAGATCAGGGTTTCTACGAGCAGTACTTC	CATSRDQGFYEQYF
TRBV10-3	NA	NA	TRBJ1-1	TGTGCCATCAGTGAGGCGGGGGACGGCACTGAAGCTTTCTTT	CAISEAGDGTEAFF
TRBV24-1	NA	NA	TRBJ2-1	TGTGCCACCAGTGATTCTTATGGCAATGAGCAGTTCTTC	CATSDSYGNEQFF
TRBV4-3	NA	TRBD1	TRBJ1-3	TGCGCCAGCAGCCGGGACAGGGGCTATGGAAACACCATATATTTT	CASSRDRGYGNTIYF
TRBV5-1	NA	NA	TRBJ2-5	TGCGCCAGCAGCTTGGACGCGAACCAAGAGACCCAGTACTTC	CASSLDANQETQYF
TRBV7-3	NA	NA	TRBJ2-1	TGTGCCAGCAGCTCAAAAGCGGGTATGGGGGTATCCTACAATGAGCAGTTCTTC	CASSSKAGMGVSYNEQFF
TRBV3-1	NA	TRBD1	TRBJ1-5	TGTGCCTCCTCCACCCGGACAGGGGGCGATCAGCCCCAGCATTTT	CASSTRTGGDQPQHF
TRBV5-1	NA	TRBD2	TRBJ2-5	TGCGCCAGCAGCCCCTCTGGGACTAGCGCGGAGACCCAGTACTTC	CASSPSGTSAETQYF
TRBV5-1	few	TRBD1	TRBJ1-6	TGCGCCAGCAGCTTGGGACAGGGTTCCAATTCACCCCTCCACTTT	CASSLGQGSNSPLHF
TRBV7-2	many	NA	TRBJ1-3	TGTGCCAGCAGCTTGGATTGGTCCCCTGGAAACACCATATATTTT	CASSLDWSPGNTIYF